This TCR beta chain was sequenced in a study of blood T cell repertoires in COVID-19. Overall study context: Acute-phase and convalescent COVID-19 samples originated in the United States, Italy and Spain. PBMCs, B-cell-depleted T cells, or T cells provided the cDNA or gDNA that made up the material.

Original analysis: The assay estimated nucleated cells by amplifying reference gene primers. Profiling relied on immunoSEQ multiplex PCR, and the TCRdb table lists in-frame clones only, not all of them. V, J and clone size derive from that table, while D and trimming were established from the DNA sequence. The sample yields about 290,000 clones, approximately 86% seen once. This CDR3 has 15 residues. Germline assignment: CDR1 SGDLS and CDR2 YYNGEE. Trimming shortened V by 5 bases and J by 0 bases, and 14 bases separated the two germline ends. V and J are TRBV9 and TRBJ1-2; D ambiguous. This receptor was identified in a woman aged 45-65 years with active or convalescent COVID-19. Input material: peripheral blood. In DNA, the CDR3 is TGTGCCAGCAGTTCGGACTTGAGGGCTAACTATGGCTACACCTTC. Its translation is CASSSDLRANYGYTF.